What follows are 25 T cell receptor beta chains derived from one specimen sequenced in a study of memory CD4+ T cells and cytomegalovirus serostatus. Single viable CD3+CD4+CD8-CD45RO+ cells were sorted as the memory CD4+ T cells. Some clones are missing from TCRdb's copy, which holds only in-frame ones; the method was immunoSEQ multiplex PCR. The sample has roughly 56,000 clones, 82% seen once. What was sequenced was memory CD4+ T cells from blood. The origin of the receptors is an adult in good health and CMV-seronegative.

The chain joins TRBV7-9 to TRBJ2-1; D is unclear. This CDR3 has 11 amino acids. V was clipped by 4 bases and J by 11 bases, with 9 bases between them. In germline, CDR1 is SEHNR, CDR2 FQNEAQ (reference sequence). CDR3 region: CASSSTMKQFF. CDR3 in DNA: TGTGCCAGCAGCTCGACGATGAAGCAGTTCTTC. The full variable domain, in which reference TRBV7-9 and TRBJ2-1 provide the parts outside the CDR3, is DTGVSQNPRHKITKRGQNVTFRCDPISEHNRLYWYRQTLGQGPEFLTYFQNEAQLEKSRLLSDRFSAERPKGSFSTLEIQRTEQGDSAMYLCASSSTMKQFFGPGTRLTVL.

The gene calls are TRBV18 and TRBJ1-2; D is ambiguous. CDR1 and CDR2 (germline): KGHSH, LQKENI. The V and J ends lost 3 bases and 1 base respectively, with 9 bases between them. The CDR3 covers 14 residues. CDR3 in DNA: TGTGCCAGCTCACCCTCGACGGATAACTATGGCTACACCTTC. Translation gives CASSPSTDNYGYTF.

This chain joins TRBV29-1 and TRBJ1-3; 9 bases align to TRBD1. Germline V gives CDR1 SQVTM, CDR2 ANQGSEA. V trimming: 4 bases; J trimming: 0 bases; junction bases outside the gene matches: 1. This CDR3 contains 14 residues. In DNA, the CDR3 is TGCAGCGTTGGACAGGGGGGCTCTGGAAACACCATATATTTT. Translating gives CSVGQGGSGNTIYF.

This sequence joins TRBV10-3 and TRBJ1-6; D is unclear. CDR1 and CDR2 from the germline V gene are ENHRY and SYGVKD. Trimming stripped 5 bases from V and 5 bases from J, with 10 bases between. This CDR3 region has 14 residues. In DNA, the CDR3 is TGTGCCATCAGTCGGGCAGGCGATAATTCACCCCTCCACTTT. Its protein product is CAISRAGDNSPLHF.

For the CDR3, the DNA is TGTGCCAGCAGCGGCGGACAGTTATACTCTGGAAACACCATATATTTT. It is translated as CASSGGQLYSGNTIYF. The V call is TRBV9, the J call TRBJ1-3; perhaps TRBD1 as D (6 bases). This CDR3 is built from 16 residues. Germline CDR1 SGDLS, CDR2 YYNGEE. The ends were cut back, 3 bases at V and 0 bases at J, with 13 bases in the middle.

The DNA of the CDR3 is TGTGCCAGTAGTACCACAGGAGGTCCCTACGAGCAGTACTTC. Its translation: CASSTTGGPYEQYF. The chain has TRBV19 and TRBJ2-7; D may correspond to TRBD1 or TRBD2 (5 bases each). Looked up from germline, CDR1 is LNHDA and CDR2 is SQIVND (reference sequence). The V end lost 4 bases, the J end lost 2 bases, and 12 bases lay between the germline ends. The CDR3 is 14 residues long.

CDR3 protein: CASRDVRTGTSNQPQHF. The CDR3, as DNA: TGTGCCAGCCGTGACGTCCGGACGGGGACCTCTAATCAGCCCCAGCATTTT. The chain joins TRBV28 to TRBJ1-5, with D maybe TRBD1 (5 bases). The CDR3 is 17 residues long. Trimming took 8 bases from V and 4 from J, leaving 24 bases between them. In germline, CDR1 is MDHEN, CDR2 SYDVKM.

V is TRBV5-1 and J is TRBJ1-2, with a weak D call TRBD1 (5 bases). CDR3 length equals 14 residues. V lost 4 bases, J lost 4 bases, and 14 bases lay in between. CDR1 and CDR2 from the germline V gene are SGHRS and YFSETQ. CDR3 sequence: CASSTPGQGYGYTF. CDR3 coding DNA: TGCGCCAGCAGCACCCCTGGACAAGGCTATGGCTACACCTTC.

The rearrangement uses TRBV5-1 and TRBJ2-7; perhaps D is TRBD1 or TRBD2 (5 bases each). Germline CDR1 is SGHRS and CDR2 is YFSETQ. The CDR3 has 17 amino acids. The V end was cut by 4 bases, the J end by 0 bases, with 20 bases between. The CDR3 sequence: CASSISGPTTSSYEQYF. The CDR3 region has the DNA TGCGCCAGCAGCATTTCGGGACCCACGACAAGCTCCTACGAGCAGTACTTC.

This sequence joins TRBV7-2 and TRBJ1-1; maybe TRBD1 (5 bases). V shed 6 bases and J shed 6 bases, with 23 bases lying between them. The CDR3 has 16 residues. Germline loops: CDR1 SGHTA, CDR2 FQGNSA. The CDR3 reads CASRSGARGLVAEAFF. CDR3 coding DNA: TGTGCCAGCAGGTCCGGGGCCCGCGGTTTAGTGGCTGAAGCTTTCTTT.

This sequence joins TRBV7-9 and TRBJ1-3; perhaps TRBD1 as D (5 bases). V was clipped by 8 bases and J by 4 bases, with 12 bases between them. Germline V lookup: CDR1 SEHNR, CDR2 FQNEAQ (reference sequence). The CDR3 runs to 13 residues. In DNA, the CDR3 is TGTGCCAGCGGGGCGAGGCGAGGAAACACCATATATTTT. Amino acid sequence: CASGARRGNTIYF.

V usage is TRBV4-2 and J usage is TRBJ1-3; 7 bases match TRBD1. The V gene end was trimmed by 3 bases and the J gene end by 5 bases; junction bases not matched to a gene: 4. Germline CDR1 and CDR2: LGHNA and YNFKEQ. The CDR3 is made up of 14 amino acids. The CDR3 nucleotides read TGTGCCAGCAGCCATGACAGGGAGAGAAACACCATATATTTT. Protein: CASSHDRERNTIYF.

The chain links TRBV10-2 to TRBJ2-3; possible D gene TRBD2, 6 bases. CDR3 length: 15 amino acids. Germline CDR1 reads WSHSY; CDR2 reads SAAADI. The V end was cut by 4 bases, the J end by 5 bases, with 16 bases between. The CDR3 bases are TGCGCCAGCAGTGCCGGGGTCCAGGAGGGAGATACGCAGTATTTT. Its translation: CASSAGVQEGDTQYF.

This clone showed up just a few times. The rearrangement joins TRBV29-1 to TRBJ1-2, with 9 bases matching TRBD1. The J segment lost 1 base and the V segment lost 6 bases, leaving 9 bases of the junction unmatched. Germline V gives CDR1 SQVTM, CDR2 ANQGSEA. The CDR3 loop spans 15 amino acids. The CDR3 spells CSVGTGRGVNYGYTF. CDR3 nucleotides: TGCAGCGTAGGGACAGGGCGGGGGGTTAACTATGGCTACACCTTC.

The rearrangement uses TRBV7-6 and TRBJ2-3; TRBD2 is a possible D gene (6 bases). The germline V gene has CDR1 SGHVS and CDR2 FNYEAQ. The CDR3 runs to 15 residues. Trimming pared 4 bases from V and 3 bases from J, leaving 14 bases between. The CDR3 DNA reads as TGTGCCAGCAGCTCATCCGGGACTGAAACAGATACGCAGTATTTT. Protein product: CASSSSGTETDTQYF.

This rearrangement joins TRBV7-2 to TRBJ1-2; no clear D. Looked up from germline, CDR1 is SGHTA and CDR2 is FQGNSA. Trimming shortened V by 5 bases and J by 7 bases, and 8 bases separated the two germline ends. The CDR3 is made up of 11 amino acids. CDR3 DNA: TGTGCCAGCAGCCGAACCCCTGGCTACACCTTC. Residues: CASSRTPGYTF.

CDR3 nucleotides: TGTGCCTGGAAGGGGCTAGGCTATGGCTACACCTTC. Residues: CAWKGLGYGYTF. The V and J genes are TRBV30 and TRBJ1-2, with D tentatively TRBD1 (5 bases). Germline assignment: CDR1 GTSNPN and CDR2 SVGIG (reference sequence). The CDR3 is made up of 12 amino acids. V shed 4 bases and J shed 4 bases, with 10 bases lying between them.

The chain employs TRBV6-1 and TRBJ2-7, with a weak D call TRBD2 (5 bases). Germline CDR1 reads MNHNS; CDR2 reads SASEGT. Trimming shortened V by 3 bases and J by 7 bases, and 13 bases separated the two germline ends. The CDR3 contains 13 residues. DNA for the CDR3: TGTGCCAGCAGTGACCCCCCCCCGGGAGAGCAGTACTTC. It translates to CASSDPPPGEQYF.

The chain recombines TRBV29-1 with TRBJ1-2; perhaps TRBD1 as D (6 bases). From germline, CDR1 is SQVTM and CDR2 ANQGSEA. This CDR3 region has 14 residues. The V end lost 7 bases, the J end lost 3 bases, and 18 bases lay between the germline ends. CDR3 protein: CSAGEGGWDYGYTF. The CDR3 DNA is TGCAGCGCTGGAGAGGGGGGTTGGGACTATGGCTACACCTTC.

The J gene is TRBJ1-1, the V gene TRBV4-2; 9 nucleotides line up with TRBD1. Looked up from germline, CDR1 is LGHNA and CDR2 is YNFKEQ. Germline trimming cut 4 bases from V and 6 bases from J; bases unmatched to any gene: 12. The CDR3 totals 16 residues. The CDR3 loop reads CASSRRNEGQGPEAFF. The CDR3 DNA reads as TGTGCCAGCAGCCGCCGAAACGAGGGACAGGGACCTGAAGCTTTCTTT.

V gene TRBV27 combines with J gene TRBJ2-2; possibly TRBD2 for D (5 bases). The CDR3 extends over 15 amino acids. Trimming pared 6 bases from V and 4 bases from J, leaving 15 bases between. Germline CDR1 and CDR2: MNHEY and SMNVEV (reference sequence). As DNA, the CDR3 is TGTGCCAGCAGCCACGCGGGTTTTCTCACCGGGGAGCTGTTTTTT. Protein: CASSHAGFLTGELFF.

The V call is TRBV28, the J call TRBJ1-1; D is unclear. The CDR3 covers 15 residues. Trimming took 6 bases from V and 1 from J, leaving 15 bases between them. In germline, CDR1 is MDHEN, CDR2 SYDVKM. CDR3 protein: CASRQRMSRNTEAFF. Here the CDR3 DNA reads TGTGCCAGCAGGCAACGGATGTCCAGGAACACTGAAGCTTTCTTT.

V is TRBV7-6 and J is TRBJ2-3, with 10 bases identical to TRBD2. The V and J ends lost 5 bases and 1 base, in that order; junction bases with no gene match: 6. The germline CDR1 and CDR2 sequences are SGHVS and FNYEAQ. There are 16 residues in the CDR3. Written as DNA, the CDR3 is TGTGCCAGCAGCCTCCTAGCGGGGGCCCGCACAGATACGCAGTATTTT. It is translated as CASSLLAGARTDTQYF.

The chain uses TRBV7-8 and TRBJ1-2, with 8 bases aligning to TRBD1. The CDR3 is 15 amino acids. Germline loops: CDR1 SGHVS, CDR2 FQNEAQ. The V gene end was trimmed by 5 bases and the J gene end by 8 bases; junction bases not matched to a gene: 13. CDR3 in amino acids: CASSPDRVVGVGYTF. CDR3 DNA: TGTGCCAGCAGCCCGGACAGGGTTGTAGGGGTAGGCTACACCTTC. The full variable domain, completed using reference TRBV7-8 and TRBJ1-2, is GAGVSQSPRYKVAKRGQDVALRCDPISGHVSLFWYQQALGQGPEFLTYFQNEAQLDKSGLPSDRFFAERPEGSVSTLKIQRTQQEDSAVYLCASSPDRVVGVGYTFGSGTRLTVV.

The chain has TRBV28 and TRBJ1-2, with D uncertain. The CDR3 has 11 residues. The ends were cut back, 10 bases at V and 3 bases at J, with 9 bases in the middle. The germline gives CDR1 MDHEN, CDR2 SYDVKM. The CDR3, as DNA: TGTGCCACACAGCGGGACTATGGCTACACCTTC. Translation: CATQRDYGYTF.